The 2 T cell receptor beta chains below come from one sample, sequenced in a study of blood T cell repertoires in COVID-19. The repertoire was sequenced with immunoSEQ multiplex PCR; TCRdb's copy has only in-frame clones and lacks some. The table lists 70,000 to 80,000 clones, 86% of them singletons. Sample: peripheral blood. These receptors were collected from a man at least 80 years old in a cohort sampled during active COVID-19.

The chain's CDR3 is CASSLISYEQYF. In nucleotides, the CDR3 is TGTGCCAGCAGCTTGATCAGCTACGAGCAGTACTTC. This sequence joins TRBV7-8 and TRBJ2-7, with unresolved D. Germline values: CDR1 SGHVS, CDR2 FQNEAQ. This CDR3 contains 12 residues. The germline V and J ends were trimmed by 3 bases and 3 bases, with 6 bases remaining between them.

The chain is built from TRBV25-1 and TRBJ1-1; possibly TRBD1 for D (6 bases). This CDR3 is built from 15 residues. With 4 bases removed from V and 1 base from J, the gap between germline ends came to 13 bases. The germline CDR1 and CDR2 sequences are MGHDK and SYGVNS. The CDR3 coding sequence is TGTGCCAGCAGTGCCCACGACAGGAGGAACACTGAAGCTTTCTTT. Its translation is CASSAHDRRNTEAFF.